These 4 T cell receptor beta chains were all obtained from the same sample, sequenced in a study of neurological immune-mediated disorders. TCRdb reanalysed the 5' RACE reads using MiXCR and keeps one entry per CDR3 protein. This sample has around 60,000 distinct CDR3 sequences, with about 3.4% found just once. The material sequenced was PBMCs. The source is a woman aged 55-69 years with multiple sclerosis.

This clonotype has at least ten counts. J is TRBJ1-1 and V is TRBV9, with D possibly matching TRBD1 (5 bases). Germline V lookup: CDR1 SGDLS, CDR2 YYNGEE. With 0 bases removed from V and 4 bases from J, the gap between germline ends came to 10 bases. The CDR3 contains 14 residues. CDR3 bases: TGTGCCAGCAGCGTAGGGGGGGGGATCACTGAAGCTTTCTTT. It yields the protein CASSVGGGITEAFF.

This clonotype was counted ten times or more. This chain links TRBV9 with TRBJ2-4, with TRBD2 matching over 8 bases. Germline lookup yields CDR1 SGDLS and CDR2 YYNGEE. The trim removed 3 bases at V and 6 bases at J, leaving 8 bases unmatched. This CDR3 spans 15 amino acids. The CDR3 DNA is TGTGCCAGCAGCGGCGGGGGGCTGTCGTTAAACATTCAGTACTTC. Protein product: CASSGGGLSLNIQYF.

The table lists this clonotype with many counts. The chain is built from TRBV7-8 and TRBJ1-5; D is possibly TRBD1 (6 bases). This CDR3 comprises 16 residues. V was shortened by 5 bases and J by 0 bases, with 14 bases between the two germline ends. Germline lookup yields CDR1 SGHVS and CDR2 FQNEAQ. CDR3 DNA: TGTGCCAGCAGCGTATCAGGGGACTATAGCAATCAGCCCCAGCATTTT. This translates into CASSVSGDYSNQPQHF. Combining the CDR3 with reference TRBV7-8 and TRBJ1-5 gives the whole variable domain GAGVSQSPRYKVAKRGQDVALRCDPISGHVSLFWYQQALGQGPEFLTYFQNEAQLDKSGLPSDRFFAERPEGSVSTLKIQRTQQEDSAVYLCASSVSGDYSNQPQHFGDGTRLSIL.

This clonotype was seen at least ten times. The chain's CDR3 is CASSQIQGKDQPQHF. In DNA form, the CDR3 reads TGTGCCAGCAGCCAGATCCAGGGTAAAGATCAGCCCCAGCATTTT. The chain recombines TRBV28 with TRBJ1-5, with a weak D call TRBD1 (5 bases). CDR1 and CDR2 (germline): MDHEN, SYDVKM. CDR3 length: 15 amino acids. Trimming removed 6 bases at V and 5 bases at J, with 17 bases between.